These T cell receptor beta chains were read from a single sample in a study of CD8 T cells in ankylosing spondylitis. TCRdb used MiXCR to reprocess the 5' RACE reads, holding one entry per CDR3 protein. The data show around 130,000 distinct CDR3 sequences, with 6.5% to 9% seen just once and about 12% held by the top ten. The sample consisted of blood, either unsorted or a sorted T cell fraction (not recorded which). Receptors were obtained from a male donor with ankylosing spondylitis or in good health (not recorded which). CDR3s include the opening cysteine and the closing phenylalanine or tryptophan. D genes are given only for firm matches. Clone sizes are shown as once, few, many, or a class for an expanded clone.

>NA|TRBV7-9|TRBJ1-1|many
CASSSQDTEAFF
TGTGCCAGCAGCTCCCAGGACACTGAAGCTTTCTTT
>TRBD2|TRBV7-2|TRBJ2-7|many
CASSLGGSSTYEQYF
TGTGCCAGCAGCCTCGGGGGGAGTTCCACCTACGAGCAGTACTTC
>NA|TRBV5-1|TRBJ2-5|many
CASRQDQETQYF
TGCGCCAGCAGACAAGACCAAGAGACCCAGTACTTC
>NA|TRBV30|TRBJ2-5|many
CAWGETKETQYF
TGTGCCTGGGGCGAAACCAAAGAGACCCAGTACTTC
>NA|TRBV27|TRBJ1-5|many
CASSLSRGLIEGNQPQHF
TGTGCCAGCAGTTTATCTAGGGGCTTAATTGAGGGCAATCAGCCCCAGCATTTT
>TRBD1|TRBV29-1|TRBJ1-4|many
CSVDDRGLGEKLFF
TGCAGCGTTGATGACAGGGGGCTAGGTGAAAAACTGTTTTTT
>NA|TRBV20-1|TRBJ2-7|many
CSARSDSLGEQYF
TGCAGTGCTCGCTCGGACAGCTTAGGTGAGCAGTACTTC
>NA|TRBV28|TRBJ2-4|many
CASSLKVGGKNIQYF
TGTGCCAGCAGTTTAAAGGTGGGCGGCAAAAACATTCAGTACTTC
>NA|TRBV11-1|TRBJ2-2|many
CASSLGGTPGELFF
TGTGCCAGCAGCTTAGGAGGGACACCCGGGGAGCTGTTTTTT
>TRBD1|TRBV5-1|TRBJ2-1|few
CASSSGQGGNEQFF
TGCGCCAGCAGCTCCGGACAGGGTGGTAATGAGCAGTTCTTC